The rows below give T cell receptor beta chains drawn from one sample of a study of STAT5B mutations in CD4+ large granular lymphocyte leukemia. The protocol was immunoSEQ multiplex PCR, while the TCRdb copy is restricted to in-frame clones and leaves out a portion. This table has around 34,000 clones, roughly 85% appearing once. Specimen: CD4+ T cells from blood buffy coats. Receptors originate from a human donor in good health. Each CDR3 is given with its conserved first and last residue. D genes are given only for firm matches. A clone size is listed for some rows: how often the clone was seen (once, few, many), or a class if it is expanded.

d_call | clone_size | j_call | cdr3_length | v_call | cdr3_nt | cdr3_aa
NA | NA | TRBJ2-7 | 14 | TRBV11-2 | TGTGCCAGCAGCTTATGGACCCTGACCTACGAGCAGTACTTC | CASSLWTLTYEQYF
NA | NA | TRBJ1-5 | 15 | TRBV5-4 | TGTGCCAGCAGCTGGGGGGGGGTTGAGGATCAGCCCCAGCATTTT | CASSWGGVEDQPQHF
NA | NA | TRBJ1-1 | 12 | TRBV11-3 | TGTGCCAGCAGCGCCCAAGAACGGATAGCTTTCTTT | CASSAQERIAFF
TRBD2 | NA | TRBJ2-2 | 15 | TRBV10-3 | TGTGCCATCACCGGACTAGCGGGGGGGCCCGGGGAGCTGTTTTTT | CAITGLAGGPGELFF
NA | NA | TRBJ2-5 | 15 | TRBV6-6 | TGTGCCAGCAGTTCGCCGTTGACAGGTCAAGAGACCCAGTACTTC | CASSSPLTGQETQYF
NA | NA | TRBJ1-4 | 15 | TRBV5-1 | TGCGCCAGCAGCTTGACCACAGGGACGGAAGAAAAACTGTTTTTT | CASSLTTGTEEKLFF
NA | NA | TRBJ2-7 | 16 | TRBV15 | TGTGCCACCAGCAGAGATGAGTCAGGATTTACCTACGAGCAGTACTTC | CATSRDESGFTYEQYF
NA | NA | TRBJ1-1 | 13 | TRBV10-3 | TGTGCCATCAGTGAGTCCCCCTCCACTGAAGCTTTCTTT | CAISESPSTEAFF
TRBD1 | once | TRBJ2-2 | 15 | TRBV27 | TGTGCCAGCAGCTCCGGGACAGGGGTCACCGGGGAGCTGTTTTTT | CASSSGTGVTGELFF
NA | NA | TRBJ2-7 | 13 | TRBV19 | TGTGCCAGTAGGGCGCCCAGTTCCTACGAGCAGTACTTC | CASRAPSSYEQYF
NA | NA | TRBJ1-1 | 16 | TRBV5-1 | TGCGCCAGCAGCTTGGAGCCCGGGGAAGGGAACACTGAAGCTTTCTTT | CASSLEPGEGNTEAFF
TRBD1 | NA | TRBJ1-2 | 12 | TRBV6-1 | TGTGCCAGCAGTATCGGACAGGCCGGCTACACCTTC | CASSIGQAGYTF
NA | NA | TRBJ1-4 | 13 | TRBV27 | TGTGCCAGCAGCCCCGCTAATAATGAAAAACTGTTTTTT | CASSPANNEKLFF
TRBD1 | NA | TRBJ1-1 | 13 | TRBV30 | TGTGCCTGGAGGGGACAGGGCGACACTGAAGCTTTCTTT | CAWRGQGDTEAFF